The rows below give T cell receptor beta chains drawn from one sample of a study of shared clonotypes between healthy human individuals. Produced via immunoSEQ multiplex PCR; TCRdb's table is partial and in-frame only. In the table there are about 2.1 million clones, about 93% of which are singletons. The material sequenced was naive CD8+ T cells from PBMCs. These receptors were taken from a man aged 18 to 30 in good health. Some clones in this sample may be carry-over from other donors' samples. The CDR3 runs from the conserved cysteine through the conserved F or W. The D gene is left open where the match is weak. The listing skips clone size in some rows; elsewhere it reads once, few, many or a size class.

CSVEPSPGLAGGLEQFF	TGCAGCGTTGAACCCTCTCCGGGACTAGCGGGGGGTTTGGAGCAGTTCTTC	-	TRBV29-1	TRBJ2-1	TRBD2
CAISESGLAGVETQYF	TGTGCCATCAGTGAGTCTGGGCTAGCGGGAGTAGAGACCCAGTACTTC	-	TRBV10-3	TRBJ2-5	TRBD2
CASSLGVSGRYEQYF	TGTGCCAGCAGCCTAGGGGTTAGCGGACGCTACGAGCAGTACTTC	-	TRBV9	TRBJ2-7	-
CASSREGQGADEQYF	TGTGCCAGCAGCCGGGAGGGACAGGGGGCCGACGAGCAGTACTTC	-	TRBV5-5	TRBJ2-7	TRBD1
CASSLRNTEAFF	TGTGCCAGCAGTTTGAGGAACACTGAAGCTTTCTTT	-	TRBV28	TRBJ1-1	-
CASSESGGGKNIQYF	TGTGCCAGCAGTGAATCGGGTGGAGGCAAAAACATTCAGTACTTC	-	TRBV6-1	TRBJ2-4	-
CASSLDLGRDGYTF	TGTGCCAGCAGCTTAGATCTGGGCCGGGACGGCTACACCTTC	-	TRBV11-2	TRBJ1-2	-
CASSLWRDEQYF	TGTGCCAGCAGTTTGTGGCGGGACGAGCAGTACTTC	-	TRBV28	TRBJ2-7	-
CASSLSWGTVKNIQYF	TGTGCCAGCAGTTTATCTTGGGGGACTGTCAAAAACATTCAGTACTTC	-	TRBV27	TRBJ2-4	-
CSAALEQETQYF	TGCAGCGCAGCATTAGAACAGGAGACCCAGTACTTC	-	TRBV29-1	TRBJ2-5	-
CASSVGVFGIAGGNTQYF	TGTGCCAGCAGCGTAGGGGTTTTCGGAATAGCGGGAGGGAATACGCAGTATTTT	-	TRBV9	TRBJ2-3	TRBD2
CASSRLKTAEAFF	TGTGCCAGCAGTCGATTAAAAACGGCTGAAGCTTTCTTT	-	TRBV27	TRBJ1-1	-
CASSSGTGPNPTDTQYF	TGTGCCAGCAGTTCGGGTACAGGGCCAAACCCCACAGATACGCAGTATTTT	once	TRBV28	TRBJ2-3	-
CASSLDRGYEQYF	TGCGCCAGCAGCTTGGACAGGGGGTACGAGCAGTACTTC	few	TRBV5-1	TRBJ2-7	TRBD1
CASSELGLTEAFF	TGTGCCAGCAGTGAACTTGGATTGACTGAAGCTTTCTTT	-	TRBV25-1	TRBJ1-1	-
CASRHGGVRFSDTQYF	TGTGCCAGCAGGCATGGGGGGGTGCGGTTCTCAGATACGCAGTATTTT	-	TRBV2	TRBJ2-3	TRBD2
CASSSRGDPGTGELFF	TGTGCCAGCAGCTCGAGGGGGGACCCTGGCACCGGGGAGCTGTTTTTT	-	TRBV7-9	TRBJ2-2	-
CASSSPPGEQFF	TGTGCCAGCAGCTCCCCCCCGGGAGAGCAGTTCTTC	-	TRBV7-3	TRBJ2-1	-
CATSRAGDPTDTQYF	TGTGCCACCAGCAGAGCGGGAGATCCCACAGATACGCAGTATTTT	-	TRBV15	TRBJ2-3	-
CASSPDVASGYEQYF	TGCGCCAGCAGCCCGGACGTCGCGAGCGGCTACGAGCAGTACTTC	-	TRBV4-1	TRBJ2-7	-
CASSESRQGFYGYTF	TGCGCCAGCAGTGAGTCCAGACAAGGATTCTATGGCTACACCTTC	once	TRBV10-1	TRBJ1-2	-
CASSLDTLDRRQYF	TGTGCCAGCAGCTTAGACACCTTGGACAGGCGCCAGTACTTC	-	TRBV7-9	TRBJ2-7	TRBD1
CASSLGPPGRYEQYF	TGTGCCAGCAGCTTGGGGCCACCGGGCCGTTACGAGCAGTACTTC	once	TRBV5-6	TRBJ2-7	-
CASSQDLRGVEQYF	TGTGCCAGCAGCCAAGATCTTAGGGGCGTTGAGCAGTACTTC	-	TRBV4-2	TRBJ2-7	-
CASSLVVGGADYGYTF	TGTGCCAGCAGTTTAGTGGTAGGAGGGGCGGACTATGGCTACACCTTC	-	TRBV28	TRBJ1-2	-
CASSPPRRDEQYF	TGTGCCAGCAGCCCCCCGCGTCGAGACGAGCAGTACTTC	-	TRBV9	TRBJ2-7	-
CASSLGESYGNNEQFF	TGTGCCAGCAGCTTAGGGGAAAGTTATGGGAACAATGAGCAGTTCTTC	-	TRBV11-2	TRBJ2-1	-
CSVEGVGNTYEQYF	TGCAGCGTTGAGGGCGTGGGGAACACCTACGAGCAGTACTTC	-	TRBV29-1	TRBJ2-7	-
CASSIQTSGLYEQYF	TGTGCCAGCAGCATTCAGACTAGCGGGCTCTACGAGCAGTACTTC	-	TRBV13	TRBJ2-7	TRBD2
CAISPTGGSYNEQFF	TGTGCCATCAGCCCGACAGGGGGCTCCTACAATGAGCAGTTCTTC	-	TRBV10-3	TRBJ2-1	TRBD1
CASTQPQGRGAGELFF	TGTGCCAGCACCCAGCCCCAGGGGCGCGGGGCCGGGGAGCTGTTTTTT	-	TRBV7-9	TRBJ2-2	-
CASSLVLAGEQYF	TGTGCCAGCAGCTTGGTGTTAGCGGGAGAGCAGTACTTC	-	TRBV5-5	TRBJ2-7	TRBD2
CASSLDYVEKLFF	TGTGCCAGCAGCTTAGATTATGTGGAAAAACTGTTTTTT	-	TRBV7-9	TRBJ1-4	-
CASSLTGLREGAETEAFF	TGCGCCAGCAGCTTGACGGGCCTTAGAGAGGGGGCAGAGACTGAAGCTTTCTTT	once	TRBV5-1	TRBJ1-1	TRBD1
CARIRCGASSYEQYF	TGTGCCAGGATAAGATGTGGGGCGAGCTCCTACGAGCAGTACTTC	-	TRBV9	TRBJ2-7	-
CASSLGPTSLYTGELFF	TGTGCCAGCAGTTTAGGCCCCACTAGTCTCTACACCGGGGAGCTGTTTTTT	-	TRBV27	TRBJ2-2	-
CSVWTGNTEAFF	TGCAGCGTCTGGACAGGGAACACTGAAGCTTTCTTT	few	TRBV29-1	TRBJ1-1	TRBD1
CASSSPLGNSRDGYTF	TGTGCCAGCAGTTCTCCGCTGGGCAACTCCCGGGATGGCTACACCTTC	-	TRBV6-6	TRBJ1-2	-
CASRPLNTGELFF	TGCGCCAGCAGGCCTTTGAACACCGGGGAGCTGTTTTTT	once	TRBV4-1	TRBJ2-2	-
CASSLWGGTYEQYF	TGTGCCAGCAGTTTGTGGGGCGGCACCTACGAGCAGTACTTC	-	TRBV5-8	TRBJ2-7	-
CASSLSPPGGAEQYF	TGTGCCAGCAGTCTCTCTCCCCCGGGGGGGGCCGAGCAGTACTTC	-	TRBV27	TRBJ2-7	TRBD2
CASSLQDSPGLPQHF	TGTGCCAGCAGCCTCCAGGACAGTCCAGGCCTGCCCCAGCATTTT	-	TRBV7-8	TRBJ1-5	-
CASSMPSVYNEQFF	TGTGCCAGTAGTATGCCTAGCGTATACAATGAGCAGTTCTTC	-	TRBV19	TRBJ2-1	-
CASSGQGVAYNEQFF	TGTGCCAGCAGTGGACAGGGTGTCGCCTACAATGAGCAGTTCTTC	-	TRBV27	TRBJ2-1	TRBD1
CASSVGRLYEQYF	TGCGCCAGCAGTGTCGGACGACTTTACGAGCAGTACTTC	-	TRBV10-1	TRBJ2-7	-
CAVLAGTLHEQYF	TGTGCGGTCCTTGCGGGGACACTACACGAGCAGTACTTC	-	TRBV6-1	TRBJ2-7	-
CASEEGLGGNTEAFF	TGTGCCAGCGAGGAGGGGCTGGGGGGAAACACTGAAGCTTTCTTT	-	TRBV2	TRBJ1-1	-
CSVSAGTTGELFF	TGCAGCGTTTCCGCAGGGACCACCGGGGAGCTGTTTTTT	once	TRBV29-1	TRBJ2-2	-
CAILQVGGANVLTF	TGTGCCATCCTTCAGGTTGGAGGGGCCAACGTCCTGACTTTC	-	TRBV10-3	TRBJ2-6	-
CASSLSNSGNTIYF	TGTGCCAGCAGCTTAAGTAACTCTGGAAACACCATATATTTT	-	TRBV7-2	TRBJ1-3	-